A single T cell receptor beta chain is shown here with its context. The data were obtained in a study of blood T cells in healthy people across ages. Turning to the study itself: T cells yielded about one barcoded beta molecule per two cells through template switching.

Using a J-beta primer mix together with a sample-barcoded 5' primer, a second PCR was run for about 6 to 12 cycles. TCRdb itself ran the 5' RACE reads through MiXCR, one entry per CDR3 protein. The data show roughly 830,000 distinct CDR3 sequences, 55% to 65% seen once. Per the germline V gene, CDR1 is SGHTA and CDR2 is FQGNSA. This CDR3 has 15 residues. The material sequenced was blood. The rearrangement links TRBV7-2 to TRBJ2-7; TRBD2 matches 11 bases. Gene TRBJ2-5 matches the end of the DNA better, so the J call may be wrong. The clonotype comes from a man aged 30-40 years in good health. In nucleotides, the CDR3 is TGTGCCAGCAGCCCACTAGCGGGAGTGGGGGAGACCCAGTACTTC. Protein sequence: CASSPLAGVGETQYF.